This TCR beta chain emerged from a study of T cell changes during pregnancy in multiple sclerosis. V was pared by 5 bases and J by 3 bases, with 17 bases between. Germline CDR1 is SGHTA and CDR2 is FQGNSA. The CDR3 loop spans 15 amino acids. Sequenced by immunoSEQ multiplex PCR; TCRdb stores in-frame clones only, minus some. The sample contains 85,000 to 110,000 clones, about 90% of which appear only once. The TCR was taken from a female donor with multiple sclerosis, enrolled in a pregnancy study. The source material was peripheral blood, sampled after pregnancy. The J gene is TRBJ2-7, the V gene TRBV7-2; D is perhaps TRBD2 (5 bases). The CDR3 DNA reads TGTGCCAGCAGCCCCACAGCGGATCCCAGCTACGAGCAGTACTTC. Translating it yields CASSPTADPSYEQYF. The full variable domain, with the rest looked up from reference TRBV7-2 and TRBJ2-7, is GAGVSQSPSNKVTEKGKDVELRCDPISGHTALYWYRQSLGQGLEFLIYFQGNSAPDKSGLPSDRFSAERTGGSVSTLTIQRTQQEDSAVYLCASSPTADPSYEQYFGPGTRLTVT.